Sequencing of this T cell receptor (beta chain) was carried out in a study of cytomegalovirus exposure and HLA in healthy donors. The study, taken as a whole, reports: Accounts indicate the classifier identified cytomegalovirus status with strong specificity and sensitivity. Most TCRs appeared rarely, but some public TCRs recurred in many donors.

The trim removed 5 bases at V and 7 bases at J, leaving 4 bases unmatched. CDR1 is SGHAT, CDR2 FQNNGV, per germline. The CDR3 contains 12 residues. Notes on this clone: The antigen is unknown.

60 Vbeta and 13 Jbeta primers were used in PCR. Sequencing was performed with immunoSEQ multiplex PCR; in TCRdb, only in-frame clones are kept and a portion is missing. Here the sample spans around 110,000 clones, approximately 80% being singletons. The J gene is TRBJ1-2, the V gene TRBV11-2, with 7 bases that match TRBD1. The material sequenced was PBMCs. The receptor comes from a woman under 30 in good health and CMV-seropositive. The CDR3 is CASSAEGAGYTF. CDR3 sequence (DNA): TGTGCCAGCAGCGCGGAGGGGGCTGGCTACACCTTC.